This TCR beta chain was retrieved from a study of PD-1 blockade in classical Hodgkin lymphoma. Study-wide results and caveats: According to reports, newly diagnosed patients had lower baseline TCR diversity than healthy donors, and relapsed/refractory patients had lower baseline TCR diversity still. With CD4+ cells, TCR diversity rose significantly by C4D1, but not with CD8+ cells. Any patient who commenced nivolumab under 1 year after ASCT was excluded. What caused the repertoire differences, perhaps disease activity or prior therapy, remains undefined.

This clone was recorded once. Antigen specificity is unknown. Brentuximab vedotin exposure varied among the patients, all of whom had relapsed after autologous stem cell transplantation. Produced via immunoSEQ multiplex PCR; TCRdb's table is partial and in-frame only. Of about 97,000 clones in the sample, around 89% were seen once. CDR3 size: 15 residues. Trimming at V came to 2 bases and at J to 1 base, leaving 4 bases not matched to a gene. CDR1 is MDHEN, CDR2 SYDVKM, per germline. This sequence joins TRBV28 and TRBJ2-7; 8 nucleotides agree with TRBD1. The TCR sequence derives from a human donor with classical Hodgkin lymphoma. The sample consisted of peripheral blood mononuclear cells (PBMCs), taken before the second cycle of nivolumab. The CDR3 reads CASSLRRTGSYEQYF. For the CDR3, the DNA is TGTGCCAGCAGTTTAAGGCGGACAGGGTCCTACGAGCAGTACTTC.